The 24 T cell receptor beta chains listed next were all sequenced from one sample in a study of T cell repertoires in cytomegalovirus infection. From the reads, TCRdb called clonotypes with MiXCR, one entry per CDR3 protein. The repertoire holds about 130,000 distinct CDR3 sequences, with roughly 9% as singletons. The sample was PBMCs. The origin of the receptors is a human donor in good health (CMV status not recorded). Some clones in this sample may be carry-over from other donors' samples.

This clonotype was counted at least ten times. The DNA is left out, because the CDR3 cannot be placed on it with certainty; the CDR3 is given as TCRdb lists it. This chain connects TRBV12-3 or TRBV12-4 to TRBJ1-1. The CDR3 has 15 amino acids, counting both end residues. CDR3: CASSILEGWSTEAFF.

This clonotype was seen repeatedly, ten times or more. This chain uses TRBV20-1 with TRBJ1-1; D uncertain. The V gene lost 0 bases and the J gene lost 0 bases, with 14 bases spanning the gap. This CDR3 is built from 16 residues. Germline V gene lookup returns CDR1 DFQATT and CDR2 SNEGSKA (reference sequence). The CDR3 bases are TGCAGTGCTAGAGATCTCGGTCGGAGCATGAACACTGAAGCTTTCTTT. This codes for CSARDLGRSMNTEAFF.

The table lists this clonotype with many counts. The rearrangement joins TRBV7-9 to TRBJ2-7; 8 bases agree with TRBD1. The germline CDR1 and CDR2 sequences are SEHNR and FQNEAQ (reference sequence). Germline trimming cut 4 bases from V and 5 bases from J; bases unmatched to any gene: 7. This CDR3 has 14 amino acids. As DNA, the CDR3 is TGTGCCAGCAGCTCAGAGGCGACAGGGGACGAGCAGTACTTC. It translates to CASSSEATGDEQYF.

This clonotype was counted ten times or more. The gene calls are TRBV29-1 and TRBJ2-7, with D maybe TRBD1 (5 bases). Germline-derived CDR1 and CDR2 are SQVTM and ANQGSEA. V dropped 0 bases and J dropped 3 bases, with 21 bases sitting between them. This CDR3 region has 17 residues. The chain's CDR3 is CSVEDKTVGQGGYEQYF. The CDR3 nucleotides are TGCAGCGTTGAAGATAAGACCGTGGGGCAGGGTGGCTACGAGCAGTACTTC.

This clonotype was detected only a few times. This chain connects TRBV6-6 to TRBJ1-4; 9 positions agree with TRBD1. This CDR3 contains 14 residues. The trim removed 6 bases at V and 7 bases at J, leaving 6 bases unmatched. In germline, CDR1 is MNHNY, CDR2 SVGAGI (reference sequence). CDR3 bases: TGTGCCAGCAGATACACAGGGGGCAGTGAAAAACTGTTTTTT. It encodes CASRYTGGSEKLFF.

This clonotype was seen many times. This chain uses TRBV5-6 with TRBJ1-1; D unclear. This CDR3 spans 13 amino acids. V lost 5 bases, J lost 0 bases, and 8 bases lay in between. Germline V gene sequence: CDR1 SGHDT, CDR2 YYEEEE. The CDR3 bases are TGTGCCAGCAGGGTCTGGGTGAACACTGAAGCTTTCTTT. Amino acids: CASRVWVNTEAFF.

The gene calls are TRBV29-1 and TRBJ1-3; 12 nucleotides line up with TRBD1. V dropped 1 base and J dropped 2; count of bases not matched to a gene: 9. Per germline, CDR1 SQVTM and CDR2 ANQGSEA. The CDR3 is 18 residues long. For the CDR3, the DNA is TGCAGCGTTGAAGGAGGGGGGACAGGGGGCCTCGCTGGAAACACCATATATTTT. Translation gives CSVEGGGTGGLAGNTIYF.

This clonotype was counted many times. This chain joins TRBV20-1 and TRBJ2-7; a weak D match, TRBD2 (7 bases). Germline-derived CDR1 and CDR2 are DFQATT and SNEGSKA (reference sequence). This CDR3 is built from 13 residues. Trimming removed 7 bases from V and 2 bases from J, with 15 bases in between. CDR3 in DNA: TGCAGTGTTTCTGCGGGGGCCCCCTACGAGCAGTACTTC. Protein: CSVSAGAPYEQYF.

This clonotype came up a few times. The rearrangement joins TRBV2 to TRBJ1-1; 7 nucleotides line up with TRBD1. Germline lookup yields CDR1 SNHLY and CDR2 FYNNEI. CDR3 length: 14 residues. V lost 3 bases, J lost 1 base, and 2 bases stayed unmatched. CDR3 protein: CASSDGTANTEAFF. In DNA form, the CDR3 reads TGTGCCAGCAGTGATGGGACAGCGAACACTGAAGCTTTCTTT.

This clonotype has just a few counts. The chain recombines TRBV4-2 with TRBJ2-3; D uncertain. There are 14 residues in the CDR3. The germline V gene encodes CDR1 LGHNA and CDR2 YNFKEQ. V gave up 1 base and J gave up 1 base, with 6 bases separating them. The CDR3 reads CASSQVGRTDTQYF. The CDR3 DNA reads TGTGCCAGCAGCCAAGTCGGACGCACAGATACGCAGTATTTT.

As concerns this clonotype: This clone may be a read error of a much larger clone one base away. The chain uses TRBV27 and TRBJ1-5; 9 bases agree with TRBD1. The germline V gene has CDR1 MNHEY and CDR2 SMNVEV (reference sequence). J gave up 3 bases and V 6 bases, and 3 bases lay outside the gene matches. The CDR3 loop spans 14 amino acids. CDR3 sequence: CASSRDRDNQPQHF. In DNA form, the CDR3 reads TGTGCCAGCAGCCGGGACAGGGACAATCAGCCCCAGCATTTT.

This clonotype was seen many times. This chain links TRBV19 with TRBJ1-1, with a tentative D call TRBD1 (5 bases). The germline V gene has CDR1 LNHDA and CDR2 SQIVND (reference sequence). The CDR3 totals 13 residues. V gave up 10 bases and J gave up 3 bases, with 15 bases separating them. The CDR3 coding sequence is TGTGCCACGGAAGGGGCGTTTGACACTGAAGCTTTCTTT. This gives the protein CATEGAFDTEAFF. Filled out from reference TRBV19 and TRBJ1-1, the complete variable domain reads DGGITQSPKYLFRKEGQNVTLSCEQNLNHDAMYWYRQDPGQGLRLIYYSQIVNDFQKGDIAEGYSVSREKKESFPLTVTSAQKNPTAFYLCATEGAFDTEAFFGQGTRLTVV.

This clonotype was seen at least ten times. The chain recombines TRBV12-3 or TRBV12-4 with TRBJ2-6; D is ambiguous. The CDR3 extends over 17 amino acids. Trimming removed 6 bases from V and 0 bases from J, with 15 bases in between. CDR3 residues: CASRPTLLFSGANVLTF. The CDR3, as DNA: TGTGCCAGCAGACCGACCCTCTTATTCTCTGGGGCCAACGTCCTGACTTTC.

This sequence joins TRBV3-1 and TRBJ1-1; D is possibly TRBD1 (6 bases). This CDR3 is built from 13 residues. Trimming removed 5 bases from V and 6 bases from J, with 13 bases in between. Germline lookup yields CDR1 LGHDT and CDR2 YNNKEL (reference sequence). DNA of the CDR3: TGTGCCAGCAGCTACACAGGGTTGGCTGAAGCTTTCTTT. It specifies CASSYTGLAEAFF.

This clonotype was observed at least ten times. The rearrangement links TRBV18 to TRBJ2-3; TRBD2 matches at 7 bases. The CDR3 runs 14 residues. Germline V CDR1 and CDR2: KGHSH, LQKENI. The V and J ends lost 8 bases and 6 bases, in that order; junction bases with no gene match: 11. CDR3 region: CASTQISGSDTQYF. The CDR3 coding sequence is TGTGCCAGCACCCAAATTAGCGGGTCGGATACGCAGTATTTT.

The rearrangement links TRBV12-3 or TRBV12-4 to TRBJ2-1, with 9 bases that match TRBD2. V was pared by 1 base and J by 10 bases, with 11 bases of the junction left unmatched. The CDR3 covers 16 residues. CDR3 DNA sequence: TGTGCCAGCAGTTTAGTTCCTAGCGGGGTCCCGGGCGAGCAGTTCTTC. Its protein is CASSLVPSGVPGEQFF.

This clonotype was found many times. The V call is TRBV20-1, the J call TRBJ1-4; 9 bases match TRBD1. The CDR3 spans 15 residues. CDR1 is DFQATT and CDR2 is SNEGSKA in the germline V gene (reference sequence). Trimming removed 4 bases from V and 13 bases from J; junction bases left unmatched: 16. For the CDR3, the DNA is TGCAGTGCTATTATTCCGGGACAGGGAACGAAGGGACTGTTTTTT. Protein sequence: CSAIIPGQGTKGLFF.

This clonotype was seen at least ten times. The V and J genes are TRBV6-2 or TRBV6-3 and TRBJ2-7; D is uncertain. Trimming took 2 bases from V and 0 from J, leaving 11 bases between them. This CDR3 region has 15 residues. Per the germline V gene, CDR1 is MNHEY and CDR2 is SVGEGT. For the CDR3, the DNA is TGTGCCAGCAGTTACAGCCGTGTCTCCTCCTACGAGCAGTACTTC. It translates to CASSYSRVSSYEQYF.

This clonotype was recorded at least ten times. The chain has TRBV7-2 and TRBJ2-1, with TRBD2 identical over 12 bases. Per the germline V gene, CDR1 is SGHTA and CDR2 is FQGNSA. The CDR3 sequence is 15 residues long. V lost 7 bases and J lost 7; bases outside the gene matches: 8. The CDR3 region has the DNA TGTGCCAGCACCTTGACTAGCGGGGGATGGAATGAGCAGTTCTTC. This sequence encodes CASTLTSGGWNEQFF.

This clonotype was detected only a few times. The V gene is TRBV18, the J gene TRBJ1-6; 7 bases map to TRBD1. The CDR3 totals 16 residues. With 5 bases clipped from V and 8 bases from J, the junction kept 12 bases outside the gene matches. The germline CDR1 and CDR2 sequences are KGHSH and LQKENI. In DNA, the CDR3 is TGTGCCAGCTCAGCTTACCAACAGGGGCATGATTCACCCCTCCACTTT. This translates into CASSAYQQGHDSPLHF.

This clonotype has just a few counts. This rearrangement joins TRBV18 to TRBJ1-1, with 8 bases matching TRBD1. V gave up 3 bases and J gave up 7 bases; unmatched junction bases: 4. The CDR3 spans 13 residues. The V gene's germline CDR1 is KGHSH and CDR2 LQKENI. Written as DNA, the CDR3 is TGTGCCAGCTCACCGACAGGGGCCCTTGAAGCTTTCTTT. It yields the protein CASSPTGALEAFF.

At least ten counts were recorded for this clonotype. This chain uses TRBV20-1 with TRBJ1-5; a weak D match, TRBD1 (5 bases). Trimming shortened V by 3 bases and J by 0 bases, and 18 bases separated the two germline ends. CDR1 and CDR2 (germline): DFQATT, SNEGSKA (reference sequence). The CDR3 sequence is 17 residues long. The CDR3 loop reads CSAREGPRGLSNQPQHF. CDR3 DNA sequence: TGCAGTGCTAGGGAAGGACCAAGGGGACTTAGCAATCAGCCCCAGCATTTT.

This clonotype occurred many times. J is TRBJ2-1 and V is TRBV14; 7 nucleotides align to TRBD2. Germline-derived CDR1 and CDR2 are SGHDN and FVKESK. This CDR3 has 13 amino acids. Trimming at V came to 7 bases and at J to 8 bases, leaving 8 bases not matched to a gene. CDR3: CASNSAGNYEQFF. Written as DNA, the CDR3 is TGTGCCAGCAACTCAGCGGGGAACTATGAGCAGTTCTTC.

The CDR3 here is CSARDLAVNYGYTF. The CDR3, as DNA: TGCAGTGCTAGAGACCTGGCGGTGAACTATGGCTACACCTTC. This chain joins TRBV20-1 and TRBJ1-2; D remains unclear. This CDR3 is 14 amino acids long. Trimming took off 0 bases at V and 2 bases at J, with 10 bases between the two ends. The V gene's germline CDR1 is DFQATT and CDR2 SNEGSKA (reference sequence).